This T cell receptor beta chain originates from a study of cytomegalovirus exposure and HLA in healthy donors. The PCR made use of 60 Vbeta and 13 Jbeta primers. Assay: immunoSEQ multiplex PCR; the TCRdb copy retains only in-frame clones and omits some. The sample holds approximately 170,000 clones; 68% are singletons and the top ten take roughly 1.4%. V dropped 2 bases and J dropped 8 bases, with 13 bases sitting between them. The CDR3 is 15 amino acids. In germline, CDR1 is MDHEN, CDR2 SYDVKM. The sequence was obtained from a man aged 45-65 years in good health and CMV-seronegative. Sequencing input: PBMCs. V usage is TRBV28 and J usage is TRBJ1-6; perhaps TRBD1 as D (5 bases). CDR3 region: CASSLRGGYHSPLHF. The CDR3 region has the DNA TGTGCCAGCAGTTTAAGGGGCGGTTATCATTCACCCCTCCACTTT.